A single sample gave rise to the 13 T cell receptor beta chains below, sequenced in a study of T cell responses to AZD1222 COVID-19 vaccine. TCRdb's table, derived via immunoSEQ multiplex PCR, lists solely in-frame clones and lacks some. The sample holds 85,000 to 95,000 clones, approximately 90% seen once. Source: peripheral blood, taken 28 days after the second AZD1222 dose. The receptors originated from an adult who received the AZD1222 COVID-19 vaccine.

The rearrangement joins TRBV11-3 to TRBJ1-1, with unresolved D. Germline V lookup: CDR1 SGHNT, CDR2 YENEEA. The germline V and J ends were trimmed by 1 base and 4 bases, with 16 bases remaining between them. The CDR3 extends over 16 amino acids. The CDR3 is CASSLVRRPGVTEAFF. As DNA, the CDR3 is TGTGCCAGCAGCTTAGTAAGGCGCCCCGGAGTCACTGAAGCTTTCTTT. Using reference TRBV11-3 and TRBJ1-1 for the parts outside the CDR3, the full variable domain is EAGVVQSPRYKIIEKKQPVAFWCNPISGHNTLYWYLQNLGQGPELLIRYENEEAVDDSQLPKDRFSAERLKGVDSTLKIQPAELGDSAVYLCASSLVRRPGVTEAFFGQGTRLTVV.

The rearrangement joins TRBV30 to TRBJ2-2; 8 bases line up with TRBD2. The CDR3 contains 15 residues. The germline V gene encodes CDR1 GTSNPN and CDR2 SVGIG (reference sequence). Trimming at V came to 0 bases and at J to 3 bases, leaving 3 bases not matched to a gene. The CDR3 DNA reads TGTGCCTGGAGTGTAGATAGCGGGGACACCGGGGAGCTGTTTTTT. Encoded protein: CAWSVDSGDTGELFF.

V usage is TRBV9 and J usage is TRBJ2-5; 11 bases fit TRBD2. V lost 3 bases, J lost 5 bases, and 6 bases stayed unmatched. This CDR3 spans 15 amino acids. Germline CDR1 is SGDLS and CDR2 is YYNGEE. The CDR3 loop is CASSGSGGAGETQYF. CDR3 nucleotides: TGTGCCAGCAGCGGTAGCGGGGGGGCTGGTGAGACCCAGTACTTC.

This clone was picked up a small number of times. CDR3 coding DNA: TGTGCCAGCTCACCGGGCGTCCTTTCTGGGGCCAACGTCCTGACTTTC. Translated, it gives CASSPGVLSGANVLTF. The chain couples TRBV18 to TRBJ2-6, with D unresolved. The V end lost 3 bases, the J end lost 1 base, and 10 bases lay between the germline ends. The germline CDR1 and CDR2 sequences are KGHSH and LQKENI. This CDR3 is 16 amino acids long.

The V and J genes are TRBV11-2 and TRBJ1-1; no reliable D call. The germline V and J ends were trimmed by 1 base and 5 bases, with 17 bases remaining between them. Germline CDR1 is SGHAT and CDR2 is FQNNGV. The CDR3 runs to 16 residues. The CDR3 DNA sequence: TGTGCCAGCAGCTTAGCAAGCCCCTCTAAATCAACTGAAGCTTTCTTT. Translated, it gives CASSLASPSKSTEAFF.

The chain has TRBV19 and TRBJ1-6; no clear D gene. The germline V gene encodes CDR1 LNHDA and CDR2 SQIVND (reference sequence). The CDR3 totals 11 residues. V was clipped by 10 bases and J by 8 bases, with 9 bases between them. The CDR3 here is CATGSHSPLHF. As DNA, the CDR3 is TGTGCCACGGGATCCCATTCACCCCTCCACTTT.

This chain joins TRBV6-5 and TRBJ1-2; 9 nucleotides match TRBD1. V trimming: 6 bases; J trimming: 5 bases; junction bases outside the gene matches: 7. Germline lookup yields CDR1 MNHEY and CDR2 SVGAGI. CDR3 length: 14 residues. The CDR3 DNA reads TGTGCCAGCAGGAGACAGGGGGGGTTTTATGGCTACACCTTC. This sequence encodes CASRRQGGFYGYTF.

The genes are TRBV5-1 and TRBJ2-7; the D is unclear. This CDR3 spans 15 amino acids. The V gene lost 5 bases and the J gene lost 6 bases, with 21 bases spanning the gap. Per germline, CDR1 SGHRS and CDR2 YFSETQ. CDR3 coding DNA: TGCGCCAGCAGTAGTACCCAGGTTGTTGGAGTCGAGCAGTACTTC. Protein product: CASSSTQVVGVEQYF.

The table lists this clone with a count of one. The chain carries TRBV12-5 and TRBJ1-1; TRBD1 matches at 8 bases. Germline V CDR1 and CDR2: LGHNT, FRNRAP. This CDR3 contains 15 residues. V gave up 7 bases and J gave up 5 bases; unmatched junction bases: 12. CDR3 amino acids: CASAPRQGFMTEAFF. In nucleotides, the CDR3 is TGTGCTAGTGCCCCGAGACAGGGGTTCATGACTGAAGCTTTCTTT.

The chain carries TRBV2 and TRBJ2-3; possible D gene TRBD2, 5 bases. This CDR3 comprises 16 residues. Trimming pared 4 bases from V and 1 base from J, leaving 15 bases between. Looked up from germline, CDR1 is SNHLY and CDR2 is FYNNEI. The CDR3 region is CASSGFQKRGTDTQYF. CDR3 nucleotide sequence: TGTGCCAGCAGTGGTTTCCAGAAGAGGGGCACAGATACGCAGTATTTT.

J is TRBJ2-1 and V is TRBV5-1, with D tentatively TRBD2 (7 bases). V gave up 2 bases and J gave up 9 bases, with 15 bases separating them. This CDR3 has 14 amino acids. Germline CDR1 reads SGHRS; CDR2 reads YFSETQ. CDR3: CASSLVGGPGEQFF. CDR3 bases: TGCGCCAGCAGCTTAGTGGGGGGGCCTGGTGAGCAGTTCTTC.

The chain employs TRBV29-1 and TRBJ2-7; 11 bases fit TRBD2. J was trimmed by 2 bases and V by 6 bases; bases with no gene match: 3. The CDR3 totals 13 residues. CDR1 SQVTM and CDR2 ANQGSEA come from the germline V gene. The CDR3 loop is CSVSSGGTYEQYF. In nucleotides, the CDR3 is TGCAGCGTGTCTAGCGGGGGGACCTACGAGCAGTACTTC.

This rearrangement joins TRBV28 to TRBJ1-1; 9 positions agree with TRBD1. This CDR3 is built from 12 residues. With V trimmed by 7 bases and J by 11 bases, 8 bases remained unmatched. From germline, CDR1 is MDHEN and CDR2 SYDVKM. CDR3 protein: CASNLKGTGAFF. CDR3 nucleotide sequence: TGTGCCAGCAACCTCAAGGGGACAGGGGCTTTCTTT.